One sample yielded the 28 T cell receptor beta chains listed below, sequenced in a study of blood T cell repertoires in COVID-19. The table came from immunoSEQ multiplex PCR; TCRdb's copy has only in-frame clones and leaves some out. In the table there are 150,000 or so clones, around 92% of which are singletons. Sequencing used peripheral blood. These receptors were obtained from a man aged 25 to 40 with COVID-19, enrolled during active disease.

The CDR3 here is CAISPSGTLSGGANVLTF. CDR3 nucleotides: TGTGCCATCTCCCCTTCCGGGACACTCTCAGGAGGGGCCAACGTCCTGACTTTC. The rearrangement uses TRBV10-3 and TRBJ2-6; TRBD1 is a possible D gene (6 bases). This CDR3 spans 18 amino acids. CDR1 is ENHRY and CDR2 is SYGVKD in the germline V gene. V gave up 8 bases and J gave up 4 bases, with 24 bases separating them.

J is TRBJ2-1 and V is TRBV9; the D gene is possibly TRBD2 (6 bases). V was shortened by 0 bases and J by 9 bases, with 13 bases between the two germline ends. The CDR3 runs 14 residues. Germline values: CDR1 SGDLS, CDR2 YYNGEE. Written as DNA, the CDR3 is TGTGCCAGCAGCGTAGCGGTCATGGAGGGTGAGCAGTTCTTC. This translates into CASSVAVMEGEQFF.

V gene TRBV6-2 or TRBV6-3 combines with J gene TRBJ1-6, with unresolved D. Germline V gene sequence: CDR1 MNHEY, CDR2 SVGEGT. Trimming shortened V by 0 bases and J by 12 bases, and 15 bases separated the two germline ends. CDR3 length equals 15 residues. Here the CDR3 DNA reads TGTGCCAGCAGTTACTCGGCAGGTATACGATTACCCCTCCACTTT. Its protein is CASSYSAGIRLPLHF.

This rearrangement joins TRBV28 to TRBJ1-2; D is perhaps TRBD1 (5 bases). Germline V gene data show CDR1 as MDHEN and CDR2 as SYDVKM. V was pared by 5 bases and J by 6 bases, with 16 bases between. The CDR3 is made up of 14 amino acids. CDR3 DNA sequence: TGTGCCAGCAGTCGCGAACCCCAGGGCAATGGCTACACCTTC. It translates to CASSREPQGNGYTF.

V and J are TRBV3-1 (or the pseudogene TRBV3-2) and TRBJ2-5, with 9 bases identical to TRBD1. Germline CDR1 reads LGHDT; CDR2 reads YNNKEL (reference sequence). V lost 3 bases to trimming and J lost 5 bases; unmatched junction nucleotides: 4. CDR3 size: 14 residues. CDR3 DNA sequence: TGTGCCAGCAGCCAGTGGGACAGGGCCGAGACCCAGTACTTC. It yields the protein CASSQWDRAETQYF.

This chain links TRBV7-3 with TRBJ2-2, with no clear D. Germline CDR1 and CDR2: SGHTA and FQGTGA. Trimming took 5 bases from V and 2 from J, leaving 15 bases between them. The CDR3 loop spans 16 amino acids. CDR3 amino acids: CASSIKSKSNTGELFF. DNA for the CDR3: TGTGCCAGCAGCATTAAGAGCAAGTCTAACACCGGGGAGCTGTTTTTT.

This clone has a handful of counts. The genes are TRBV7-2 and TRBJ2-7, with 7 bases fitting TRBD2. The CDR3 has 14 amino acids. Germline assignment: CDR1 SGHTA and CDR2 FQGNSA. The junction had 6 bases not matched to a gene; V was cut back by 1 base and J by 6 bases. CDR3 sequence reads: CASSLGSSGGEQYF. The CDR3 coding sequence is TGTGCCAGCAGCTTAGGGTCTTCGGGGGGCGAGCAGTACTTC.

The CDR3 protein is CASSLGAGNQPQHF. The DNA for the CDR3 is TGTGCCAGCAGCTTAGGCGCAGGGAATCAGCCCCAGCATTTT. The chain carries TRBV7-6 and TRBJ1-5; maybe TRBD1 (5 bases). Germline V gene sequence: CDR1 SGHVS, CDR2 FNYEAQ. This CDR3 contains 14 residues. V was trimmed by 1 base and J by 4 bases, leaving 8 bases between them.

The chain links TRBV27 to TRBJ2-7, with TRBD1 matching over 7 bases. Looked up from germline, CDR1 is MNHEY and CDR2 is SMNVEV (reference sequence). The CDR3 contains 15 residues. After removal of 6 bases from V and 2 bases from J, the junction contained 10 bases not matched to a gene. CDR3 nucleotide sequence: TGTGCCAGCAGCCTTACAGGGGCCTTCCCCTACGAGCAGTACTTC. Protein product: CASSLTGAFPYEQYF.

The chain couples TRBV7-9 to TRBJ2-7; D is uncertain. The germline gives CDR1 SEHNR, CDR2 FQNEAQ (reference sequence). V lost 0 bases and J lost 4, with 10 bases in between. This CDR3 comprises 14 residues. The chain's CDR3 is CASSLAVSFYEQYF. The CDR3 DNA reads TGTGCCAGCAGCTTAGCCGTATCCTTTTACGAGCAGTACTTC.

V is TRBV9 and J is TRBJ1-2; no clear D. The CDR3 length is 14 residues. V was cut by 0 bases and J by 8 bases, with 14 bases left in between. Germline CDR1 SGDLS, CDR2 YYNGEE. The CDR3 DNA reads TGTGCCAGCAGCGTAGATCGGGGATCAAGGGGCTACACCTTC. Its protein is CASSVDRGSRGYTF.

V usage is TRBV28 and J usage is TRBJ2-7; possibly TRBD1 for D (5 bases). Trimming cost V 2 bases and J 2 bases, with 10 bases left between them. The CDR3 spans 14 residues. From germline, CDR1 is MDHEN and CDR2 SYDVKM. In DNA, the CDR3 is TGTGCCAGCAGTTTAAGGGGATTGACCTACGAGCAGTACTTC. This encodes CASSLRGLTYEQYF.

The rearrangement uses TRBV4-1 and TRBJ2-3; a weak D match, TRBD2 (5 bases). Per germline, CDR1 MGHRA and CDR2 YSYEKL. V was clipped by 1 base and J by 6 bases, with 8 bases between them. The CDR3 is made up of 13 amino acids. CDR3: CASSQATKDTQYF. The CDR3, as DNA: TGCGCCAGCAGCCAAGCGACTAAGGATACGCAGTATTTT.

The chain joins TRBV6-2 or TRBV6-3 to TRBJ1-5; the D gene is possibly TRBD1 (6 bases). The germline V gene has CDR1 MNHEY and CDR2 SVGEGT. Trimming shortened V by 2 bases and J by 3 bases, and 11 bases separated the two germline ends. The CDR3 loop spans 15 amino acids. For the CDR3, the DNA is TGTGCCAGCAGTTACCGGGGGGCTCTCAATCAGCCCCAGCATTTT. Encoded protein: CASSYRGALNQPQHF.

V usage is TRBV7-9 and J usage is TRBJ1-2; maybe TRBD1 (5 bases). The length of the CDR3 is 13 residues. The V gene lost 2 bases and the J gene lost 7 bases, with 11 bases spanning the gap. Germline V CDR1 and CDR2: SEHNR, FQNEAQ (reference sequence). The CDR3 bases are TGTGCCAGCAGCTTATCGGGGGTCGGTGGCTACACCTTC. Translation: CASSLSGVGGYTF. The whole variable domain, filled in from reference TRBV7-9 and TRBJ1-2, reads DTGVSQNPRHKITKRGQNVTFRCDPISEHNRLYWYRQTLGQGPEFLTYFQNEAQLEKSRLLSDRFSAERPKGSFSTLEIQRTEQGDSAMYLCASSLSGVGGYTFGSGTRLTVV.

The J gene is TRBJ2-1, the V gene TRBV6-4; 7 nucleotides agree with TRBD1. Germline-derived CDR1 and CDR2 are MRHNA and SNTAGT. The CDR3 loop spans 13 amino acids. Trimming at V came to 2 bases and at J to 9 bases, leaving 4 bases not matched to a gene. The CDR3 is CASSDDRAPEQFF. The CDR3 region has the DNA TGTGCCAGCAGTGACGACAGGGCGCCTGAGCAGTTCTTC.

This clone occurred once. V gene TRBV6-5 combines with J gene TRBJ1-5, with 7 bases fitting TRBD1. The CDR3 is 13 residues long. J gave up 11 bases and V 6 bases, and 10 bases lay outside the gene matches. Germline values: CDR1 MNHEY, CDR2 SVGAGI. The DNA for the CDR3 is TGTGCCAGCAGACGACAGGGATCAGGGTCCCAGCATTTT. Protein sequence: CASRRQGSGSQHF.

The chain links TRBV6-2 or TRBV6-3 to TRBJ1-2; D not resolved. The length of the CDR3 is 17 residues. The ends were cut back, 2 bases at V and 2 bases at J, with 18 bases in the middle. Germline V gene sequence: CDR1 MNHEY, CDR2 SVGEGT. The CDR3: CASSYVWAAGENYGYTF. CDR3 sequence (DNA): TGTGCCAGCAGTTACGTTTGGGCAGCAGGCGAGAACTATGGCTACACCTTC.

The chain carries TRBV5-1 and TRBJ1-5; no firm D call. CDR3 length: 16 residues. Germline CDR1 is SGHRS and CDR2 is YFSETQ. V gave up 4 bases and J gave up 0 bases, with 14 bases separating them. CDR3 sequence reads: CASSLEGGNSNQPQHF. CDR3 DNA: TGCGCCAGCAGCCTGGAAGGAGGCAATAGCAATCAGCCCCAGCATTTT.

The chain uses TRBV6-5 and TRBJ1-1; D remains ambiguous. Deletions cut 3 bases from V and 0 bases from J, with 11 bases between. Germline lookup yields CDR1 MNHEY and CDR2 SVGAGI. The CDR3 covers 15 residues. CDR3 residues: CASSYFLGLNTEAFF. For the CDR3, the DNA is TGTGCCAGCAGTTATTTCTTGGGCCTGAACACTGAAGCTTTCTTT.

The rearrangement links TRBV5-1 to TRBJ2-1; 11 positions agree with TRBD2. Looked up from germline, CDR1 is SGHRS and CDR2 is YFSETQ. The CDR3 consists of 16 residues. After removal of 0 bases from V and 6 bases from J, the junction contained 5 bases not matched to a gene. CDR3 loop: CASSLAPTSGSNEQFF. In nucleotides, the CDR3 is TGCGCCAGCAGCTTGGCCCCAACTAGCGGGAGCAATGAGCAGTTCTTC.

The CDR3 nucleotides read TGTGCCAGCAGTCCGGACAGATTCTCTGGAAACACCATATATTTT. Encoded protein: CASSPDRFSGNTIYF. This chain connects TRBV7-8 to TRBJ1-3; possible D gene TRBD1, 6 bases. CDR3 length: 15 amino acids. Germline assignment: CDR1 SGHVS and CDR2 FQNEAQ. Trimming shortened V by 6 bases and J by 0 bases, and 12 bases separated the two germline ends. The entire variable domain, with the rest obtained from reference TRBV7-8 and TRBJ1-3, is as follows: GAGVSQSPRYKVAKRGQDVALRCDPISGHVSLFWYQQALGQGPEFLTYFQNEAQLDKSGLPSDRFFAERPEGSVSTLKIQRTQQEDSAVYLCASSPDRFSGNTIYFGEGSWLTVV.

This chain connects TRBV4-2 to TRBJ2-3; TRBD2 is a possible D gene (7 bases). Germline V gene lookup returns CDR1 LGHNA and CDR2 YNFKEQ. V was cut by 1 base and J by 1 base, with 18 bases left in between. The CDR3 sequence is 18 residues long. CDR3: CASSQGWLRGARTDTQYF. CDR3 nucleotides: TGTGCCAGCAGCCAAGGATGGTTACGGGGGGCGCGCACAGATACGCAGTATTTT.

The chain links TRBV6-2 or TRBV6-3 to TRBJ2-1, with 7 nucleotides matching TRBD1. V lost 4 bases to trimming and J lost 4 bases; unmatched junction nucleotides: 4. Germline-derived CDR1 and CDR2 are MNHEY and SVGEGT. The CDR3 runs to 14 residues. CDR3 in amino acids: CASSFQGEYNEQFF. DNA of the CDR3: TGTGCCAGCAGTTTTCAGGGGGAATACAATGAGCAGTTCTTC.

The chain recombines TRBV5-1 with TRBJ2-3, with 10 positions matching TRBD1. Trimming removed 4 bases from V and 5 bases from J; junction bases left unmatched: 7. The V gene's germline CDR1 is SGHRS and CDR2 YFSETQ. The CDR3 is made up of 15 amino acids. Here the CDR3 reads CASSRTGQGVDTQYF. The CDR3 DNA reads TGCGCCAGCAGCCGGACAGGACAGGGGGTAGATACGCAGTATTTT.

This chain uses TRBV29-1 with TRBJ1-1; D is unresolved. The CDR3 is made up of 12 amino acids. The V end was cut by 7 bases, the J end by 6 bases, with 15 bases between. Germline CDR1 and CDR2: SQVTM and ANQGSEA. This chain's CDR3 is CSGVALFPEAFF. The CDR3 region has the DNA TGCAGCGGAGTAGCGTTATTCCCTGAAGCTTTCTTT.

V is TRBV5-1 and J is TRBJ2-2; 7 bases fit TRBD1. V was pared by 1 base and J by 4 bases, with 4 bases of the junction left unmatched. Germline lookup yields CDR1 SGHRS and CDR2 YFSETQ. The CDR3 consists of 15 residues. The chain's CDR3 is CASSLRTGSTGELFF. CDR3 in DNA: TGCGCCAGCAGCTTGAGGACAGGAAGCACCGGGGAGCTGTTTTTT. The full variable domain, rest sourced from reference TRBV5-1 and TRBJ2-2, is KAGVTQTPRYLIKTRGQQVTLSCSPISGHRSVSWYQQTPGQGLQFLFEYFSETQRNKGNFPGRFSGRQFSNSRSEMNVSTLELGDSALYLCASSLRTGSTGELFFGEGSRLTVL.

J is TRBJ2-7 and V is TRBV4-3, with TRBD1 matching over 7 bases. Germline CDR1 reads LGHNA; CDR2 reads YSLEER. CDR3 size: 14 residues. The V segment lost 4 bases and the J segment 0 bases; nucleotides outside the gene matches: 3. The CDR3 DNA reads as TGCGCCAGCAGCCTAAGGGACAGCTCCTACGAGCAGTACTTC. Translation: CASSLRDSSYEQYF.